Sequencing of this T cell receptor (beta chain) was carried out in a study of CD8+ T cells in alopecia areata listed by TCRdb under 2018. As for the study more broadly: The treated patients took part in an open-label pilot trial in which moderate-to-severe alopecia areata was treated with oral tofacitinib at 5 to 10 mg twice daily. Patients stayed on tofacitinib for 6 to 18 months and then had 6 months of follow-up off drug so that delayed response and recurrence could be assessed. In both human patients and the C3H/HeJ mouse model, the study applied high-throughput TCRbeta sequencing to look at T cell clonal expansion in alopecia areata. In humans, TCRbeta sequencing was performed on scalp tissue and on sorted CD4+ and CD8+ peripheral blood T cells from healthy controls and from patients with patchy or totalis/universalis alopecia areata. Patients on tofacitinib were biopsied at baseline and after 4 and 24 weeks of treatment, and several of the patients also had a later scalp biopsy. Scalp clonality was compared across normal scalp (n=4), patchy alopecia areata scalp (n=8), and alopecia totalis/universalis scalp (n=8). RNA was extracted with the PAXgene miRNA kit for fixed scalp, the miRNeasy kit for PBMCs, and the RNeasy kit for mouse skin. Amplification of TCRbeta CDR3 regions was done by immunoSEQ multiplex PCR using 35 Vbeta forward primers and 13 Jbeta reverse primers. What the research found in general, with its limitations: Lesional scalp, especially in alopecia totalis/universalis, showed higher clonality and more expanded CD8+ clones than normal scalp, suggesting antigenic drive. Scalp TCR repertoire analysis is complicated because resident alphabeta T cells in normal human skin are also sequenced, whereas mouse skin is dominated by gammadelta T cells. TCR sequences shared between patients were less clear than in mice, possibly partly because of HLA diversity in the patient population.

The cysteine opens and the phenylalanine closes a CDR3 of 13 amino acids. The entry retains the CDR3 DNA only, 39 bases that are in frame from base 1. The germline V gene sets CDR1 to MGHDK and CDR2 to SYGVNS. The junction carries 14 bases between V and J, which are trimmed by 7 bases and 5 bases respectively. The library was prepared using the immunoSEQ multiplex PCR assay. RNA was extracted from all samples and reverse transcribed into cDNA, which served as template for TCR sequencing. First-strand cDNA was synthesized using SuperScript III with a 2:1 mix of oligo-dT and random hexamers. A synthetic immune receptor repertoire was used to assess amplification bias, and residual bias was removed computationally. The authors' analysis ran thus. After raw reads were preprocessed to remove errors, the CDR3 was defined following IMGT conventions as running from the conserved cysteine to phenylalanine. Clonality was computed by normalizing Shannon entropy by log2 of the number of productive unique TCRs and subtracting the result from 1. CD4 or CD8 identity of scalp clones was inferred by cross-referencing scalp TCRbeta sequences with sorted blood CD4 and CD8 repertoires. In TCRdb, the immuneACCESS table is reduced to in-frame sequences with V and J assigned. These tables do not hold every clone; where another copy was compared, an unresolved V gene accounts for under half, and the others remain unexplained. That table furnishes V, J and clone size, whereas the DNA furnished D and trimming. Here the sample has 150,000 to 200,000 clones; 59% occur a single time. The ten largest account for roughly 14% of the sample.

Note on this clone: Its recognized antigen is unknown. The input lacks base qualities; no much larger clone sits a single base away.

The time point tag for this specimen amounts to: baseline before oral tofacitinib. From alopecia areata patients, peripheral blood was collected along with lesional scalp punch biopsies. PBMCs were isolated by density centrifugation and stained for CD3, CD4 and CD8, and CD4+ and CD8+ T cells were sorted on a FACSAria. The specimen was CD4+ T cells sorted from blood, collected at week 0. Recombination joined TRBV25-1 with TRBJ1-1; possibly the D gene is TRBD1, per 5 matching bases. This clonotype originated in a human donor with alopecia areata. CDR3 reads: CASNLMGGTEAFF. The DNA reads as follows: TGTGCCAGCAACCTTATGGGGGGAACTGAAGCTTTCTTT.